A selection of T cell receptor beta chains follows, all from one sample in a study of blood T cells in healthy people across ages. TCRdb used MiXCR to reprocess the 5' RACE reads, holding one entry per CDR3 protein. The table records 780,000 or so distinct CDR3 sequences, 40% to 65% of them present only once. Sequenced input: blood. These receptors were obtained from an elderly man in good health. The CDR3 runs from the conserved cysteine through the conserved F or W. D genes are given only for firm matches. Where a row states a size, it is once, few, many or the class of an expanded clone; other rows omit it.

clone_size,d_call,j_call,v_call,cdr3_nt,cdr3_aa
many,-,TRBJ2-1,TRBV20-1,TGCAGTGCAAACTCGGGGGATGAGCAGTTCTTC,CSANSGDEQFF
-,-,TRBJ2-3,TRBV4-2,TGTGCCAGCAGCCAAGAAGGGACGTCAGACGCGTATTTT,CASSQEGTSDAYF
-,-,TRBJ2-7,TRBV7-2,TGTGCCAGCAGCTTAGGGGGACTTATCTACGAGCAGTACTTC,CASSLGGLIYEQYF
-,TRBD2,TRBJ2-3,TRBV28,TGTGCCAGCATGGCTAGCGGGAGTCGTGATACGCAGTATTTT,CASMASGSRDTQYF
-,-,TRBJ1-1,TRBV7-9,TGTGCCAGCAGCACGCGTACGAACACTGAAGCTTTCTTT,CASSTRTNTEAFF
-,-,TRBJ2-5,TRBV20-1,TGCAGTGCCCCGGATGGGTACAATGAGCAGTACTTC,CSAPDGYNEQYF
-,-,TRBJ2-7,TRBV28,TGTGCCAGCAGTTTATGGGGGGTGTCCGAGCAGTACTTC,CASSLWGVSEQYF
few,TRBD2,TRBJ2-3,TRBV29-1,TGCAGCGTTGGCGGGGGTGAGCACAGATACGCGTATTTT,CSVGGGEHRYAYF
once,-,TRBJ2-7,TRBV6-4,TGTGCCAGCATCGACGAAGGACCTAAAGATTACGAGCAGTACTTC,CASIDEGPKDYEQYF
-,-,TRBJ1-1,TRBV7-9,TGTGCCAGCATGCGCTGGCAGGGGTCGTCCACTGAAGCTTTCTTT,CASMRWQGSSTEAFF
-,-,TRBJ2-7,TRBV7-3,TGTGCCAGCAGCCTCATCGGGACGTTTTTGGGCGAGCAGTACTTC,CASSLIGTFLGEQYF
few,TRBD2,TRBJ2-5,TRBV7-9,TGTGCCATGCAGCGGGAGGGGTACCAAGAGACCCAGTACTTC,CAMQREGYQETQYF
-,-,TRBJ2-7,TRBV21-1,TGTGCCAGCAGCAAACGGGACAGGGGAGGGTACGAGCAGTACTTC,CASSKRDRGGYEQYF
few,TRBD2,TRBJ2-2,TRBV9,TGTGCCAGCAGCGTAAGCGGGAGAGGCACCGGGGAGCTGTTTTTT,CASSVSGRGTGELFF
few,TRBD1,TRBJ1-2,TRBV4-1,TGCGCCAGCAGCCAAGGGACACAGGGGAACTATGGCTACACCTTC,CASSQGTQGNYGYTF
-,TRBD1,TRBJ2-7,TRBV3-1,TGTGCCAGCAGCCCATTAGGACAGGGGAACTTGTTGTCTTCCTACGAGCAGTACTTC,CASSPLGQGNLLSSYEQYF
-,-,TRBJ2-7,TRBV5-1,TGCGCCAGCAGCTTGGACGACGGCGGGCCCTACGAGCAGTACTTC,CASSLDDGGPYEQYF
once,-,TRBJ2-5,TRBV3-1,TGTGCCAGCAGCCCCCCGGGGCCGAGGGAGACCCAGTACTTC,CASSPPGPRETQYF
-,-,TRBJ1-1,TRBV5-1,TGCGCCAGCAGCTTGTTGGGGGACCGCGTTTCTGAAGCTTTCTTT,CASSLLGDRVSEAFF
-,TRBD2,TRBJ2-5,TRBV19,TGTGCCAGTAGTCTAGAGGGACTAGCGGGAGGTGGAGAGACCCAGTACTTC,CASSLEGLAGGGETQYF
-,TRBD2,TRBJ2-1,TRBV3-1,TGTGCCAGCAGGCGGGGACTAGAGGTTCACAATGAGCAGTTCTTC,CASRRGLEVHNEQFF
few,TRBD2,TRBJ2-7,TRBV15,TGTGCCACCACTAGCGGGACCAAGTCGACCTACGAGCAGTACTTC,CATTSGTKSTYEQYF
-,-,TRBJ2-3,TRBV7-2,TGTGCCAGCAGCCGCGGGACCCCTAGCACAGATACGCAGTATTTT,CASSRGTPSTDTQYF
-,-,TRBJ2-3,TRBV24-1,TGTGCCACCAGTGACCCCCCGTCAGATACGCAGTATTTT,CATSDPPSDTQYF
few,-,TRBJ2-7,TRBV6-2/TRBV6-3,TGTGCCAGCGTCCCCATGGGCAGTAGTAACGAGCAGTACTTC,CASVPMGSSNEQYF
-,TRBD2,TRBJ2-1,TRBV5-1,TGCGCCAGCAGCTCGCCGGGGGGGCCGGTCAATGAGCAGTTCTTC,CASSSPGGPVNEQFF
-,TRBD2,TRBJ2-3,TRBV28,TGTGCCAGCATCCCGGGACTAGCTTATACTAGCACAGATACGCAGTATTTT,CASIPGLAYTSTDTQYF
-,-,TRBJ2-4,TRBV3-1,TGTGCCAGCAGCCCGACCCGCGAGGGATTGAAGCAGTACTTC,CASSPTREGLKQYF
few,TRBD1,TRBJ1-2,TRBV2,TGTGCCAGCAGTCAAGAGGGGGCGAACTATGGCTACACCTTC,CASSQEGANYGYTF